The next 8 T cell receptor beta chains were all read from a single sample in a study of blood T cell repertoires in COVID-19. TCRdb keeps only in-frame clones here, not all; method: immunoSEQ multiplex PCR. The table has some 220,000 clones, roughly 80% seen once. Specimen: PBMCs or T cells enriched from blood (not recorded which). The receptor set was obtained from a woman in her thirties or forties with acute COVID-19.

The chain combines TRBV5-1 with TRBJ2-7; 7 bases match TRBD1. Per the germline V gene, CDR1 is SGHRS and CDR2 is YFSETQ. The CDR3 has 15 residues. Trimming cost V 3 bases and J 6 bases; bases outside gene matches: 12. CDR3 nucleotide sequence: TGCGCCAGCAGCTCGATCGACAGGGTACGGGGCGAGCAGTACTTC. Residues: CASSSIDRVRGEQYF.

The rearrangement joins TRBV7-2 to TRBJ1-2; 8 nucleotides line up with TRBD1. The V gene's germline CDR1 is SGHTA and CDR2 FQGNSA. CDR3 size: 17 residues. J was trimmed by 3 bases and V by 4 bases; bases with no gene match: 13. The CDR3 DNA reads TGTGCCAGCAGCTCATCCGGGACAGGCCCGAGTCACTATGGCTACACCTTC. It encodes CASSSSGTGPSHYGYTF.

The V and J genes are TRBV11-2 and TRBJ2-5; D perhaps matches TRBD2 (5 bases). The CDR3 runs to 14 residues. With 0 bases removed from V and 4 bases from J, the gap between germline ends came to 9 bases. Germline-derived CDR1 and CDR2 are SGHAT and FQNNGV. The CDR3 sequence: CASSLEIAGETQYF. The CDR3 nucleotides are TGTGCCAGCAGCTTAGAGATTGCGGGAGAGACCCAGTACTTC.

Only one count was recorded for this clone. The chain uses TRBV4-2 and TRBJ2-1; D not resolved. The CDR3 totals 13 residues. V gave up 6 bases and J gave up 8 bases, with 14 bases separating them. Looked up from germline, CDR1 is LGHNA and CDR2 is YNFKEQ. CDR3 sequence reads: CASSKREADEQFF. CDR3 nucleotide sequence: TGTGCCAGCAGTAAGAGAGAGGCAGATGAGCAGTTCTTC.

The rearrangement joins TRBV4-1 to TRBJ2-5, with a possible D match to TRBD2 (5 bases). The CDR3 runs 14 residues. The germline V and J ends were trimmed by 4 bases and 5 bases, with 14 bases remaining between them. Germline assignment: CDR1 MGHRA and CDR2 YSYEKL. The CDR3 DNA follows: TGCGCCAGCAGCCCCCCCAAGGGAGTGGAGACCCAGTACTTC. This gives the protein CASSPPKGVETQYF.

The chain recombines TRBV7-2 with TRBJ1-2; TRBD1 aligns across 8 bases. Germline V gene sequence: CDR1 SGHTA, CDR2 FQGNSA. CDR3 length: 14 residues. Trimming cost V 0 bases and J 5 bases; bases outside gene matches: 2. The CDR3 DNA reads TGTGCCAGCAGCTTAGCGGACAGGGCGTATGGCTACACCTTC. Translating gives CASSLADRAYGYTF.

This clone showed up just once. V is TRBV2 and J is TRBJ1-1, with a weak D call TRBD1 (5 bases). The CDR3 sequence is 13 residues long. V lost 6 bases, J lost 1 base, and 9 bases lay in between. Germline V gene sequence: CDR1 SNHLY, CDR2 FYNNEI. As DNA, the CDR3 is TGTGCCAGCAGAGGAGACAGGAACACTGAAGCTTTCTTT. It specifies CASRGDRNTEAFF.

This clone was counted only a few times. V gene TRBV5-1 combines with J gene TRBJ1-2; D possibly corresponds to TRBD1 (5 bases). Germline V gene data show CDR1 as SGHRS and CDR2 as YFSETQ. The CDR3 sequence is 13 residues long. Trimming took off 0 bases at V and 6 bases at J, with 9 bases between the two ends. CDR3: CASSLAGYDGYTF. CDR3 sequence (DNA): TGCGCCAGCAGCTTGGCAGGGTATGATGGCTACACCTTC.